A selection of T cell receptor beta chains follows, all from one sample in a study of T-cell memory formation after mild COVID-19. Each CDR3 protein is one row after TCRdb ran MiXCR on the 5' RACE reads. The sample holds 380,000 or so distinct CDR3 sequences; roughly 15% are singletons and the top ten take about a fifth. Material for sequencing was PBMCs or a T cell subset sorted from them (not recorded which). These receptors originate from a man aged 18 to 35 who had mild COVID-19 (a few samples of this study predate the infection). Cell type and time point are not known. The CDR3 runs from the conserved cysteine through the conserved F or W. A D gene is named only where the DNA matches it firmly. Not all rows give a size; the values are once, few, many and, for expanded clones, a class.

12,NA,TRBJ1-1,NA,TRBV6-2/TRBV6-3,TGTGCCAGCACCTTTGGGTACACTGAAGCTTTCTTT,CASTFGYTEAFF
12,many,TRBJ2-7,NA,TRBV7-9,TGTGCCAGCAGCTTAGGTACCTACGAGCAGTACTTC,CASSLGTYEQYF
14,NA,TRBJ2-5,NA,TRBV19,TGTGCCAGTAATCGGGCAGGGGCAAGGGAGACCCAGTACTTC,CASNRAGARETQYF
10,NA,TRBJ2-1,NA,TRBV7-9,TGTGCCAGCAGCATCGGGACCGAGTTCTTC,CASSIGTEFF
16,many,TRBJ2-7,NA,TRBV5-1,TGCGCCAGCAGCTTAACCCCCTACAGGAAACTCTACGAGCAGTACTTC,CASSLTPYRKLYEQYF
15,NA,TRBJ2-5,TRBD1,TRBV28,TGTGCCAGCAGTGAGATGAGGACAGGGGGGCAGACCCAGTACTTC,CASSEMRTGGQTQYF
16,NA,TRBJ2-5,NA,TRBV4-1,TGCGCCAGCAGCCAAGTTGGCGGGCCAGCTCAAGAGACCCAGTACTTC,CASSQVGGPAQETQYF
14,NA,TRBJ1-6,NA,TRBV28,TGTGCCAGCTTCTTACCGCTTTGGAGTTCAAGCCTCCACTTT,CASFLPLWSSSLHF
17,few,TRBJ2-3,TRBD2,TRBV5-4,TGTGCCAGCAGCCAGCTGGGACTAGCGGTGGACACAGATACGCAGTATTTT,CASSQLGLAVDTDTQYF
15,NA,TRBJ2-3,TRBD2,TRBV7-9,TGTGCCAGCAGCCCCGGGGGGGCTTTTACAGATACGCAGTATTTT,CASSPGGAFTDTQYF
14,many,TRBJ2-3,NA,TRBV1,TGCACCAGCAGCCAAGATCCCGCGGCAGATACGCAGTATTTT,CTSSQDPAADTQYF
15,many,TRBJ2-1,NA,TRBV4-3,TGCGCCAGCAGCCAAGATTCGCTAGCAGGCAATGAGCAGTTCTTC,CASSQDSLAGNEQFF
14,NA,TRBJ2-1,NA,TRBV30,TGTGCCTGCCCAGGAGGGGGGTCCTACAATGAGCAGTTCTTC,CACPGGGSYNEQFF
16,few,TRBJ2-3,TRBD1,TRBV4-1,TGCGCCAGCAGCCAAAGGGGGACAGACAGCACAGATACGCAGTATTTT,CASSQRGTDSTDTQYF
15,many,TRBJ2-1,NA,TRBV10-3,TGTGCCATCAAGGGTAGCGGCGCGGAAAACAATGAGCAGTTCTTC,CAIKGSGAENNEQFF
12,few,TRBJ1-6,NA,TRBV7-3,TGTGCCAGCAGGAACCGTAATTCACCCCTCCACTTT,CASRNRNSPLHF
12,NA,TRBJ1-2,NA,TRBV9,TGTGCCAGCAAGGGGCCCAGATATGGCTACACCTTC,CASKGPRYGYTF
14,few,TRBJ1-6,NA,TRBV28,TGTGCAACAACCACAGGAACTTTTAATTCACCCCTCCACTTT,CATTTGTFNSPLHF
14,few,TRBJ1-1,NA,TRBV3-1,TGTGCCAGCAGCCCCTGGGAGCCGAACACTGAAGCTTTCTTT,CASSPWEPNTEAFF
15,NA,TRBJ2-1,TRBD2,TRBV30,TGTGCCTGGAGTACACTAGCGGGGTCTTACAATGAGCAGTTCTTC,CAWSTLAGSYNEQFF
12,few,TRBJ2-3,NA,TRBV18,TGTGCCAGCTCACCGACGGTAGATACGCAGTATTTT,CASSPTVDTQYF
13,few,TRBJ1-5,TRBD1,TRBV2,TGTGCCAGCAGTGACAGGGGGGGTTGGCCCCAGCATTTT,CASSDRGGWPQHF
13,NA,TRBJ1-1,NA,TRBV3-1,TGTGCCTCCCAGCCCGGCAGGCGGACTGAAGCTTTCTTT,CASQPGRRTEAFF
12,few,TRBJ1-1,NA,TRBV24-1,TGTGCCACGGCGAGGGAGAACACTGAAGCTTTCTTT,CATARENTEAFF
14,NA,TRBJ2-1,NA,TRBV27,TGTGCCAGCAGTTTAGGGGTTTTCAACAATGAGCAGTTCTTC,CASSLGVFNNEQFF
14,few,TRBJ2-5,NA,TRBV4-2,TGTGCCAGCAGCCAGGGTAGCAACCAAGAGACCCAGTACTTC,CASSQGSNQETQYF
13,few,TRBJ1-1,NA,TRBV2,TGTGCCAGCAGTGAAGGCCCGGGCACTGAAGCTTTCTTT,CASSEGPGTEAFF
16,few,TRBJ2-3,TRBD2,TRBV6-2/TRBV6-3,TGTGCCAGCAGTTACTACCCAGCGGGGGCCACAGATACGCAGTATTTT,CASSYYPAGATDTQYF
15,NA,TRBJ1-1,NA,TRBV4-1,TGCGCCAGCAGCCAAGGCGTCTCTTTGAACACTGAAGCTTTCTTT,CASSQGVSLNTEAFF
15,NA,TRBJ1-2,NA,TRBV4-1,TGCGCCAGCAGCCAAGATAACGGTCCTGGAGTTGGCTACACCTTC,CASSQDNGPGVGYTF
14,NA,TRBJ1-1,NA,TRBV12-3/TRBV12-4,TGTGCCAGCAGTTTAGCGGGGGCGGTTGGTGAAGCTTTCTTT,CASSLAGAVGEAFF
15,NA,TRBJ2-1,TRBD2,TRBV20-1,TGCAGTGCTGCCGTACCTGGGACTAGCCCTACAAAGCAGTTCTTC,CSAAVPGTSPTKQFF
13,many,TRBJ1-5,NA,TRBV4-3,TGCGCCAGCAGCCAAGATCAGAATCAGCCCCAGCATTTT,CASSQDQNQPQHF
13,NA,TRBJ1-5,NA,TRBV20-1,TGCAGCCTGGATCCGGGGACTAATCAGCCCCAGCATTTT,CSLDPGTNQPQHF